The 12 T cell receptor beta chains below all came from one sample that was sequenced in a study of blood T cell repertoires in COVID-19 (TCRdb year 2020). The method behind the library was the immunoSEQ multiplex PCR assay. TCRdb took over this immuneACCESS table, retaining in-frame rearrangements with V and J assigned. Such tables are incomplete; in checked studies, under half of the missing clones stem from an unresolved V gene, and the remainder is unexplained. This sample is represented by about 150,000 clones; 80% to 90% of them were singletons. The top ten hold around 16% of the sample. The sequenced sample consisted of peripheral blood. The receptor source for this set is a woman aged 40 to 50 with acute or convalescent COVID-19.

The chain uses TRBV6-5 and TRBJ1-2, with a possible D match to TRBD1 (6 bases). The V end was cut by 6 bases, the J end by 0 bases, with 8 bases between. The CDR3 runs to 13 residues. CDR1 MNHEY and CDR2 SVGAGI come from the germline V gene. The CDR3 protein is CASRRDTNYGYTF. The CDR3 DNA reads TGTGCCAGCAGGAGGGACACTAACTATGGCTACACCTTC.

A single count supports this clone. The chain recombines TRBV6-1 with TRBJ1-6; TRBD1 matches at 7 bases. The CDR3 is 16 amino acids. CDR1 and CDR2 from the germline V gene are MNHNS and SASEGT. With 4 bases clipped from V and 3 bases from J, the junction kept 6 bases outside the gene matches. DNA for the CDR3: TGTGCCAGCAGTGTACAGGGGACGGTCTATAATTCACCCCTCCACTTT. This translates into CASSVQGTVYNSPLHF.

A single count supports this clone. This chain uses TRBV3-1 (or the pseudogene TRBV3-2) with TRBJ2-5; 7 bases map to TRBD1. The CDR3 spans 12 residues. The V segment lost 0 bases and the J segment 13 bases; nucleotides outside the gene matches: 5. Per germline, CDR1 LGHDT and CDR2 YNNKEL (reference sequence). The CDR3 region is CASSQEARGLYF. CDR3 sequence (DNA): TGTGCCAGCAGCCAAGAGGCGAGGGGGCTGTACTTC.

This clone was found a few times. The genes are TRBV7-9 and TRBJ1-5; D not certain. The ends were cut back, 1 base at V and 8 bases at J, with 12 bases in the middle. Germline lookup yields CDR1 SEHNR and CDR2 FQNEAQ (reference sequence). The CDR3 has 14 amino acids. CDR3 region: CASSLETVLEPQHF. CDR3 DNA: TGTGCCAGCAGCTTAGAAACGGTTCTAGAGCCCCAGCATTTT.

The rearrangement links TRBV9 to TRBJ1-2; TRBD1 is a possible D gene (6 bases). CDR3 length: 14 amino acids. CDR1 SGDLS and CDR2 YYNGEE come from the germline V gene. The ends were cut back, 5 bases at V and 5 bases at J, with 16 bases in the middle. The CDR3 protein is CASRAAGGAYGYTF. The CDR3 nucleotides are TGTGCCAGCAGGGCGGCGGGGGGCGCTTATGGCTACACCTTC.

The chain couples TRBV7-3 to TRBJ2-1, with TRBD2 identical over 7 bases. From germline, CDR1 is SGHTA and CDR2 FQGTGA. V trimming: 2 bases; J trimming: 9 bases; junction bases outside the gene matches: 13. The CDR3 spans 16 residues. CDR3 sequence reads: CASSLSSTSSNGEQFF. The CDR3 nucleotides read TGTGCCAGCAGCTTATCGTCGACTAGCAGTAACGGTGAGCAGTTCTTC. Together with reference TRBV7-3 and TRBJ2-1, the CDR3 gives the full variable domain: GAGVSQTPSNKVTEKGKYVELRCDPISGHTALYWYRQSLGQGPEFLIYFQGTGAADDSGLPNDRFFAVRPEGSVSTLKIQRTERGDSAVYLCASSLSSTSSNGEQFFGPGTRLTVL.

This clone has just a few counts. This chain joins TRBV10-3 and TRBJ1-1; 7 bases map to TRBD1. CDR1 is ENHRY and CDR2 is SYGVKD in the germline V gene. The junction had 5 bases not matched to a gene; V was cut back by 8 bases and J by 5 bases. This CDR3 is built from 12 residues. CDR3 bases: TGTGCCATCCAGGGGGAGATGACTGAAGCTTTCTTT. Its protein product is CAIQGEMTEAFF.

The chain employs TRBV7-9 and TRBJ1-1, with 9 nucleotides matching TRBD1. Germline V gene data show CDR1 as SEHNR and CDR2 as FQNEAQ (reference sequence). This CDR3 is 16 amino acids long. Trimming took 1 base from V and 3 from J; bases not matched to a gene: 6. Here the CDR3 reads CASSLEGQGLHTEAFF. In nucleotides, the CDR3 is TGTGCCAGCAGCTTAGAGGGACAGGGTTTACACACTGAAGCTTTCTTT.

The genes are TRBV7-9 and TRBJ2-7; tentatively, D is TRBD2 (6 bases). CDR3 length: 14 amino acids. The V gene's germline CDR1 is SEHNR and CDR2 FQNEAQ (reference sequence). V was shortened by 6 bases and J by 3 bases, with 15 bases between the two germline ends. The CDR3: CASSQTSIHYEQYF. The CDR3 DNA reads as TGTGCCAGCAGTCAGACTAGTATTCACTACGAGCAGTACTTC.

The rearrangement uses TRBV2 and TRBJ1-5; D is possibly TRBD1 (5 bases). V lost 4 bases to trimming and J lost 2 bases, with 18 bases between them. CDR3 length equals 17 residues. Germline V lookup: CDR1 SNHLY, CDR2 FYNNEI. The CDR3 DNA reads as TGTGCCAGCAGTGTAGGGGCAGGGCCTATTCGCAATCAGCCCCAGCATTTT. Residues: CASSVGAGPIRNQPQHF.

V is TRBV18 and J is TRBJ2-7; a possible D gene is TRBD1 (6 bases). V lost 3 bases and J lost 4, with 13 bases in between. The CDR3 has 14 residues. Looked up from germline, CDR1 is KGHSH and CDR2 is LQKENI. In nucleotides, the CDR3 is TGTGCCAGCTCACCGGACACAGGGTTATACGAGCAGTACTTC. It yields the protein CASSPDTGLYEQYF. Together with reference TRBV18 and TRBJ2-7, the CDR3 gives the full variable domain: NAGVMQNPRHLVRRRGQEARLRCSPMKGHSHVYWYRQLPEEGLKFMVYLQKENIIDESGMPKERFSAEFPKEGPSILRIQQVVRGDSAAYFCASSPDTGLYEQYFGPGTRLTVT.

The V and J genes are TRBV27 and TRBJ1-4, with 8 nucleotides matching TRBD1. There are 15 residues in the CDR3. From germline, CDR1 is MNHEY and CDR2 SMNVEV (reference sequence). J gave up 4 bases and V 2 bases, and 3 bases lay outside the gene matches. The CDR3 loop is CASSLQGAFNEKLFF. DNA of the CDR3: TGTGCCAGCAGTTTACAGGGGGCGTTTAATGAAAAACTGTTTTTT.